The present entry profiles one T cell receptor beta chain with its context. The antigen is not known. Its ends do not fully match the called genes, so a read error is possible. This specimen belongs to a study of tumor and adjacent non-tumor tissue in lung cancer. General study points: Tumor repertoires had a smaller top 100 clone share than normal lung.

TCRbeta libraries were built with three rounds of nested PCR, modified from ARM-PCR. TCRdb analysed the multiplex PCR reads with MiXCR anew, one entry per CDR3 protein. The repertoire holds about 50,000 distinct CDR3 sequences, with 74% as singletons. This sample's RNA came from whole unsorted tissue. This non-tumor lung sample came from over 3 cm beyond the tumor edge. Sequenced: distant non-tumor lung tissue. The receptor was isolated from a woman aged 55 to 70 with non-small cell lung cancer.

The CDR3 DNA is TGCAGCGTATTCAGGAACATTGAAGCTTTCTTT. This encodes CSVFRNIEAFF. The V call is TRBV29-1, the J call TRBJ1-1; D ambiguous. The CDR3 length is 11 residues. Germline values: CDR1 SQVTM, CDR2 ANQGSEA.